This TCR beta chain emerged from a study of shared clonotypes between healthy human individuals. V shed 5 bases and J shed 1 base, with 8 bases lying between them. Germline CDR1 reads SGHAT; CDR2 reads FQNNGV. CDR3 length equals 13 residues. Investigators spread the genomic DNA of each subset evenly over several immunoSEQ plates. Sequencing was performed with immunoSEQ multiplex PCR; in TCRdb, only in-frame clones are kept and a portion is missing. The sample includes about 470,000 clones, about 85% of them seen just once. Sequenced material: PBMCs. The chain recombines TRBV11-2 with TRBJ1-1, with D unclear. The sequence was obtained from a woman aged 40 to 55 in good health. Some clones in this sample may be carry-over from other donors' samples. CDR3 coding DNA: TGTGCCAGCAGCCCCGACAAGAACACTGAAGCTTTCTTT. It specifies CASSPDKNTEAFF.